This TCR beta chain was captured in a study of blood T cell repertoires in COVID-19. Turning to the study itself: From the United States, Italy and Spain came samples of acute and convalescent COVID-19. The analysed material was cDNA or gDNA that came from T cells, B-cell-depleted T cells, or PBMCs.

Per the authors' pipeline: Scientists estimated how many nucleated cells there were by amplifying reference gene primers. The method was immunoSEQ multiplex PCR; TCRdb's version includes in-frame clones alone and lacks a portion of them. D and trimming come from the DNA, and the V and J calls and clone size come from that table. The table lists around 300,000 clones, around 90% of them singletons. Trimming removed 1 base from V and 2 bases from J, with 6 bases in between. Germline CDR1 is MNHNS and CDR2 is SASEGT. This CDR3 has 13 amino acids. Sequencing was done on a sample of peripheral blood. The chain uses TRBV6-1 and TRBJ2-7; no reliable D call. This clonotype was obtained from a man aged 18 to 35 with active or convalescent COVID-19. DNA for the CDR3: TGTGCCAGCAGTGAAGTGGCGGCCTACGAGCAGTACTTC. Translating it yields CASSEVAAYEQYF.